This T cell receptor (beta chain) was captured by sequencing in a study of blood T cell repertoires in COVID-19. As for the study in general: Italy, Spain and the United States were the sources of the convalescent and acute COVID-19 samples. PBMCs, B-cell-depleted T cells, or T cells provided the cDNA or gDNA that made up the material.

The ends lost 6 bases at V and 8 bases at J; junction bases unmatched: 8. Germline CDR1 and CDR2: SNHLY and FYNNEI. The CDR3 consists of 14 residues. TCRdb's table, derived via immunoSEQ multiplex PCR, lists solely in-frame clones and lacks some. The sample carries around 320,000 clones, around 89% recorded once. This TCR derives from a young woman who had recovered from COVID-19. This rearrangement joins TRBV2 to TRBJ1-4; 8 bases agree with TRBD1. The specimen was peripheral blood. CDR3 sequence (DNA): TGTGCCAGCAGCCGGACAGGGTTGGGAGAAAAACTGTTTTTT. Translating gives CASSRTGLGEKLFF.